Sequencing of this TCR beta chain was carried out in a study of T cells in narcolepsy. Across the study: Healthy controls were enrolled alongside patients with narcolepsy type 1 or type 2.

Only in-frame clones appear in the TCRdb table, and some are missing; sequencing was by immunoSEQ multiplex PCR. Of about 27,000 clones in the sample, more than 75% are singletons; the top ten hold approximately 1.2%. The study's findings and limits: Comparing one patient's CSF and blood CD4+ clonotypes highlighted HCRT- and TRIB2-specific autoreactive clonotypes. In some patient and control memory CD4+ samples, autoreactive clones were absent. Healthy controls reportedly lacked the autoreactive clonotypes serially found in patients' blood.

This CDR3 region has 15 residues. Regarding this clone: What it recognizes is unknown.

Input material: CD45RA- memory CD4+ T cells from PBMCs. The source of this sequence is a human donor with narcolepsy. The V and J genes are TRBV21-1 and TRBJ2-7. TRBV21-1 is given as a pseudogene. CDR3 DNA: TGTGCCAGCAGCAAAGGTGAGGGGCGCATATCCGAGCAGTACTTC. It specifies CASSKGEGRISEQYF.